The 20 T cell receptor beta chains below all came from one sample that was sequenced in a study of blood T cells in healthy people across ages. Through a sample-barcoded 5' primer and a J-beta primer mix, a second PCR was run for roughly 6 to 11 cycles. A single record per CDR3 protein comes from TCRdb applying MiXCR to the 5' RACE reads. The data hold 800,000 or so distinct CDR3 sequences, with 25% observed a single time. These data were likewise used in another study, on T cells of mothers and their children.

The source material was blood. The receptors shown here come from a boy younger than 18 in good health.

This clonotype was counted only a few times. The chain is built from TRBV4-3 and TRBJ2-1, with 9 bases that match TRBD1. The J call may not be correct, given that the DNA end is closer to TRBJ2-7. Germline CDR1 is LGHNA and CDR2 is YSLEER. CDR3 size: 16 residues. The CDR3 DNA reads TGCGCCAGCAGCCAAGATCGGGGGACAGGGAAGAACGAGCAGTACTTC. It codes for CASSQDRGTGKNEQYF.

This clonotype was detected a few times. V usage is TRBV5-1 and J usage is TRBJ1-2, with D tentatively TRBD1 (6 bases). This CDR3 contains 15 residues. The V gene's germline CDR1 is SGHRS and CDR2 YFSETQ. V was clipped by 0 bases and J by 5 bases, with 14 bases between them. The CDR3 loop reads CASSLAAGEEYGYTF. DNA of the CDR3: TGCGCCAGCAGCTTGGCGGCAGGGGAAGAGTATGGCTACACCTTC.

Only a few counts were recorded for this clonotype. The J gene is TRBJ2-6, the V gene TRBV6-2 or TRBV6-3; 8 bases line up with TRBD1. The CDR3 length is 18 residues. Germline CDR1 is MNHEY and CDR2 is SVGEGT. J lost 1 base, V lost 8 bases, and 13 bases had no gene match. The CDR3 DNA sequence: TGTGCCAGCTGCCGTCCAACAGGGGGTTCGTCTGGGGCCAACGTCCTGACTTTC. Its protein is CASCRPTGGSSGANVLTF.

The genes are TRBV5-1 and TRBJ1-2; TRBD1 matches 9 bases. The CDR3 runs 15 residues. Looked up from germline, CDR1 is SGHRS and CDR2 is YFSETQ. V shed 4 bases, J shed 7 bases, and the junction held 11 bases outside the gene matches. The CDR3 reads CASSPDRGVGAGYTF. The CDR3 region has the DNA TGCGCCAGCAGCCCCGACAGGGGGGTAGGAGCTGGCTACACCTTC. The variable domain in full, completed from reference TRBV5-1 and TRBJ1-2, reads KAGVTQTPRYLIKTRGQQVTLSCSPISGHRSVSWYQQTPGQGLQFLFEYFSETQRNKGNFPGRFSGRQFSNSRSEMNVSTLELGDSALYLCASSPDRGVGAGYTFGSGTRLTVV.

The chain links TRBV7-2 to TRBJ2-7, with 8 bases aligning to TRBD1. Looked up from germline, CDR1 is SGHTA and CDR2 is FQGNSA. Trimming removed 6 bases from V and 0 bases from J; junction bases left unmatched: 7. The CDR3 has 15 residues. The CDR3 bases are TGTGCCAGCAGTCAGGGGGCAGCCAGCTCCTACGAGCAGTACTTC. Amino acids: CASSQGAASSYEQYF.

This clonotype was seen more than once but under ten times. This chain connects TRBV4-2 to TRBJ2-1; 13 bases map to TRBD2. Germline loops: CDR1 LGHNA, CDR2 YNFKEQ. V shed 1 base and J 7 bases; nucleotides not matched to a gene: 4. This CDR3 is built from 16 residues. In nucleotides, the CDR3 is TGTGCCAGCAGCCAAGTAGGACTAGCGGGAGAAAATGAGCAGTTCTTC. Protein product: CASSQVGLAGENEQFF.

V is TRBV29-1 and J is TRBJ1-3; 7 bases line up with TRBD1. CDR1 SQVTM and CDR2 ANQGSEA come from the germline V gene. V was pared by 3 bases and J by 10 bases, with 12 bases of the junction left unmatched. This CDR3 comprises 14 residues. CDR3: CSVEPRDREATIYF. The CDR3 DNA follows: TGCAGCGTTGAGCCCCGAGACAGGGAAGCAACCATATATTTT.

This clonotype was counted only a few times. The chain combines TRBV18 with TRBJ2-5; D not certain. Trimming removed 0 bases at V and 0 bases at J, with 11 bases between. This CDR3 spans 16 amino acids. The germline gives CDR1 KGHSH, CDR2 LQKENI. The CDR3 reads CASSPPAPSYQETQYF. For the CDR3, the DNA is TGTGCCAGCTCACCACCGGCACCAAGCTACCAAGAGACCCAGTACTTC.

In this sample, this clonotype turned up a few times. This rearrangement joins TRBV28 to TRBJ2-1, with 8 bases aligning to TRBD2. V shed 8 bases, J shed 4 bases, and the junction held 7 bases outside the gene matches. CDR3 length: 14 amino acids. Germline lookup yields CDR1 MDHEN and CDR2 SYDVKM. DNA for the CDR3: TGTGCCAGCGCCGGGGGGGTCGGATACAATGAGCAGTTCTTC. Translating gives CASAGGVGYNEQFF.

This chain connects TRBV10-3 to TRBJ2-1, with 10 positions matching TRBD1. Trimming took 2 bases from V and 4 from J; bases not matched to a gene: 5. The CDR3 sequence is 16 residues long. Germline V lookup: CDR1 ENHRY, CDR2 SYGVKD. The CDR3 DNA sequence: TGTGCCATCAGTGAGGCTGGGGACAGGGGATACAATGAGCAGTTCTTC. It is translated as CAISEAGDRGYNEQFF.

This clonotype was counted many times. This chain joins TRBV5-6 and TRBJ2-5, with 8 bases fitting TRBD1. Per the germline V gene, CDR1 is SGHDT and CDR2 is YYEEEE. V lost 3 bases, J lost 4 bases, and 11 bases stayed unmatched. The CDR3 is made up of 16 amino acids. The CDR3 loop is CASSYKTGTGLETQYF. Written as DNA, the CDR3 is TGTGCCAGCAGCTACAAGACCGGGACAGGCCTAGAGACCCAGTACTTC.

V gene TRBV20-1 combines with J gene TRBJ2-7; no reliable D call. The J call is uncertain, as TRBJ2-1 better fits the DNA end. Germline V lookup: CDR1 DFQATT, CDR2 SNEGSKA (reference sequence). The CDR3 runs to 11 residues. CDR3 nucleotides: TGCAGTGCTAGATCCCTGGGTGAGCAGTTCTTC. The encoded protein is CSARSLGEQFF.

This clonotype was seen only once. This chain links TRBV5-1 with TRBJ2-1; D ambiguous. V lost 1 base to trimming and J lost 5 bases, with 7 bases between them. The CDR3 extends over 13 amino acids. CDR1 is SGHRS, CDR2 YFSETQ, per germline. The CDR3 DNA reads as TGCGCCAGCAGCTTGTACCGGAACAATGAGCAGTTCTTC. Translating it yields CASSLYRNNEQFF. The variable domain in full, completed from reference TRBV5-1 and TRBJ2-1, reads KAGVTQTPRYLIKTRGQQVTLSCSPISGHRSVSWYQQTPGQGLQFLFEYFSETQRNKGNFPGRFSGRQFSNSRSEMNVSTLELGDSALYLCASSLYRNNEQFFGPGTRLTVL.

This sequence joins TRBV4-3 and TRBJ2-2; 10 bases align to TRBD2. Germline CDR1 and CDR2: LGHNA and YSLEER. The CDR3 covers 17 residues. V shed 2 bases and J 4 bases; nucleotides not matched to a gene: 7. The CDR3 reads CASSQYRTSGITGELFF. The CDR3 DNA reads as TGCGCCAGCAGCCAATACCGGACTAGCGGTATCACCGGGGAGCTGTTTTTT.

The chain uses TRBV28 and TRBJ2-5; maybe TRBD2 (5 bases). The CDR3 is 13 residues long. Trimming removed 5 bases at V and 1 base at J, with 8 bases between. The germline V gene has CDR1 MDHEN and CDR2 SYDVKM. The CDR3 loop is CASSGLVQETQYF. The DNA for the CDR3 is TGTGCCAGCAGTGGACTCGTCCAAGAGACCCAGTACTTC.

The chain links TRBV29-1 to TRBJ2-3; 11 bases line up with TRBD2. The CDR3 is made up of 15 amino acids. Looked up from germline, CDR1 is SQVTM and CDR2 is ANQGSEA. V lost 6 bases, J lost 2 bases, and 7 bases stayed unmatched. The CDR3: CSVRTSGSSTDTQYF. DNA for the CDR3: TGCAGCGTCAGGACTAGCGGGTCTTCCACAGATACGCAGTATTTT.

This clonotype has only a few counts. This sequence joins TRBV5-6 and TRBJ2-4; weak D call: TRBD1 (6 bases). The CDR3 contains 14 residues. The germline V gene has CDR1 SGHDT and CDR2 YYEEEE. V lost 4 bases and J lost 1, with 9 bases in between. The CDR3 DNA reads TGTGCCAGCAGCGGGCAGGGGGCCAAAAACATTCAGTACTTC. It specifies CASSGQGAKNIQYF.

Concerning this clonotype: Since no conserved phenylalanine or tryptophan closes the CDR3, a read error is the likely cause. This sequence joins TRBV20-1 and TRBJ2-7; 9 bases are a match to TRBD1. This CDR3 region has 17 residues. V was pared by 5 bases and J by 0 bases, with 14 bases of the junction left unmatched. CDR1 and CDR2 from the germline V gene are DFQATT and SNEGSKA (reference sequence). CDR3 sequence reads: CSAPHRPGQGDSYEQYS. In nucleotides, the CDR3 is TGCAGTGCTCCACACCGACCGGGACAGGGAGACTCCTACGAGCAGTACTCC.

The sample holds a few counts of this clonotype. J is TRBJ1-1 and V is TRBV25-1; 7 bases are a match to TRBD1. V lost 5 bases, J lost 4 bases, and 10 bases stayed unmatched. The CDR3 has 15 amino acids. CDR1 MGHDK and CDR2 SYGVNS come from the germline V gene. The CDR3 DNA is TGTGCCAGCAGTATATTTAGGGGGCTGGCCACTGAAGCTTTCTTT. The encoded protein is CASSIFRGLATEAFF.

Comments on this clonotype: One base away lies a much larger clone, so this may be a sequencing read error. The chain recombines TRBV11-3 with TRBJ1-1; D is undetermined. This CDR3 has 13 amino acids. Germline V gives CDR1 SGHNT, CDR2 YENEEA. The CDR3 DNA is TGTGCCAGCAGCTTTGGGCGGAACACTGAAGCTCTCTTT. Translating gives CASSFGRNTEALF.